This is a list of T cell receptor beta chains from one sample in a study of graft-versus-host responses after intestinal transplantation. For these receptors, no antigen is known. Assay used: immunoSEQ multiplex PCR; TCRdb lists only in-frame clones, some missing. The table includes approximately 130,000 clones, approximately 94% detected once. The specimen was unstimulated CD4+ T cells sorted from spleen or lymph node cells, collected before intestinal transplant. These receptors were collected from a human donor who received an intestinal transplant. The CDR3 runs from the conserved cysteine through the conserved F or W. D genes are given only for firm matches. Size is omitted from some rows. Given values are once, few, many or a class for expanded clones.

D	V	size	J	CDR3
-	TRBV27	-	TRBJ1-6	CASSSNTRGEPLHF
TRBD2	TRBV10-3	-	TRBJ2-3	CAIRPGLAGGQSGTDTQYF
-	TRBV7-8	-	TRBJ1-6	CASSLTVRGGGSPLHF
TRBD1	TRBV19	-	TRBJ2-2	CARGQGRTGELFF
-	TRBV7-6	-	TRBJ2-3	CASSRTPLAEDTQYF
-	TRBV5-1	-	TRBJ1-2	CASSPQGTLTNYGYTF
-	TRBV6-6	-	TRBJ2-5	CASSYSDVPSETQYF
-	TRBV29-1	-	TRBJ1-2	CSVGVEGGTDYGYTF
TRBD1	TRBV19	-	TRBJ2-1	CASSPVPGQRASSYNEQFF
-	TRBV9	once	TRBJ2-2	CASSVTENTGELFF
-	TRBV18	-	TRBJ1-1	CASSRDAGETEAFF
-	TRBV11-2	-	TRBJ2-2	CASSLDPWSSGELFF
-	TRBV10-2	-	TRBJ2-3	CASSGALDTQYF
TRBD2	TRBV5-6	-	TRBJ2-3	CASSLGLAGVVDTQYF
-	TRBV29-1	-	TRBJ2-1	CSVGEAQYNEQFF
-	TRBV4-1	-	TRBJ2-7	CASSQSAQTSYEQYF
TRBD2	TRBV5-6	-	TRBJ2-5	CASSFAGGRQETQYF
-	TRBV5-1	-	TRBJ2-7	CASSPVTSTVYEQYF
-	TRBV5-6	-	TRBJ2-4	CASSFQNIQYF
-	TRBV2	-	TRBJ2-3	CASKLDGDTQYF
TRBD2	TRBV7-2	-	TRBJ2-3	CASRPPGLGTDTQYF
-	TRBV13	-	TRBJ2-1	CASSLVTGTGHNEQFF
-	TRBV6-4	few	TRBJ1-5	CARLIKDHSNQPQHF
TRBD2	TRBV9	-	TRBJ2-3	CASSVGLAGAGTDTQYF
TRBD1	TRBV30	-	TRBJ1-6	CAWSVGTGNWPLHF
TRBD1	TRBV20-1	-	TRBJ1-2	CSAYRGSGYTF
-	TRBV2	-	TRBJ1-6	CASSVHRGPLHF
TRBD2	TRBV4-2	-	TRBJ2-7	CASSMSGADSSYEQYF
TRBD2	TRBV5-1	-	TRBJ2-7	CASSPPTGRRGDEQYF
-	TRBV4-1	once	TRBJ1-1	CASSQDAGHTEAFF
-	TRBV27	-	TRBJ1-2	CASSTGQNHYGYTF
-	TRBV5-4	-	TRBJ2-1	CASSLTSTENNEQFF
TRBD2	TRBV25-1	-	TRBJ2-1	CASSESSGAAYNEQFF
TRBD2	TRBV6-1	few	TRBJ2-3	CASSAGGGFTDTQYF
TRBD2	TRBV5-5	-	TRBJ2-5	CASSSRGAGANQETQYF
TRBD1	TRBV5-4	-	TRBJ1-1	CASSLELRTGFSEAFF
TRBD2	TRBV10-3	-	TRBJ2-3	CAISEGGLAGVTDTQYF
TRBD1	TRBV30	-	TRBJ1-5	CAWSGQGIQPQHF
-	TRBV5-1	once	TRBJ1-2	CASSLVGAISRGYTF
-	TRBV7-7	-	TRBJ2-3	CASSSGVGDTQYF
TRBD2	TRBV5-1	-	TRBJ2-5	CASSLMGLATQETQYF
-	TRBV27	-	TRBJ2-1	CASSLEGYRDEQFF
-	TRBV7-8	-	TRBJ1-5	CASSMDTNQPQHF